The 22 T cell receptor beta chains reported below all come from one sample, sequenced in a study of identical twins listed by TCRdb under 2016. Receptor libraries were prepared by 5' RACE. TCRdb lists the instrument as Illumina HiSeq 2000. TCRdb reran the public reads through fastp at Q25 and MiXCR, keeping productive beta chains. Rows merge per CDR3 protein into single entries with the most common DNA and genes. A total of hundreds of thousands of distinct CDR3 sequences appear in this sample, 15% to 20% of them only once. Under 15% of the sample rests with the top ten. The sample was also reused in another study, on T cells expressing NK-cell markers.

Sequences were obtained from PBMCs. These receptors originate from a young woman in good health.

This clonotype has a handful of counts. The chain recombines TRBV5-1 with TRBJ2-1, with TRBD2 matching 15 bases. The germline V gene has CDR1 SGHRS and CDR2 YFSETQ. Trimming took 8 bases from V and 10 from J; bases not matched to a gene: 10. This CDR3 is 15 amino acids long. In nucleotides, the CDR3 is TGCGCCAGTATTGGACTAGCGGGGGGGCAGGGCGAGCAGTTCTTC. Protein: CASIGLAGGQGEQFF. The whole variable domain, remainder taken from reference TRBV5-1 and TRBJ2-1, is KAGVTQTPRYLIKTRGQQVTLSCSPISGHRSVSWYQQTPGQGLQFLFEYFSETQRNKGNFPGRFSGRQFSNSRSEMNVSTLELGDSALYLCASIGLAGGQGEQFFGPGTRLTVL.

This clonotype was seen a few times. V and J are TRBV5-1 and TRBJ2-2, with D maybe TRBD1 (6 bases). There are 16 residues in the CDR3. CDR1 and CDR2 from the germline V gene are SGHRS and YFSETQ. V lost 4 bases to trimming and J lost 1 base, with 14 bases between them. This chain's CDR3 is CASSTREQGNTGELFF. The CDR3 DNA reads TGCGCCAGCAGCACCCGCGAACAGGGGAACACCGGGGAGCTGTTTTTT.

The V gene is TRBV27, the J gene TRBJ2-1, with D perhaps matching TRBD2 (5 bases). V was shortened by 4 bases and J by 4 bases, with 17 bases between the two germline ends. The CDR3 totals 16 residues. Germline V CDR1 and CDR2: MNHEY, SMNVEV (reference sequence). The CDR3 here is CASSSVEGARYNEQFF. CDR3 sequence (DNA): TGTGCCAGCAGTTCAGTCGAGGGAGCCCGGTACAATGAGCAGTTCTTC.

The chain is built from TRBV5-1 and TRBJ2-3; the D gene is possibly TRBD2 (7 bases). Deletions cut 5 bases from V and 6 bases from J, with 13 bases between. Germline lookup yields CDR1 SGHRS and CDR2 YFSETQ. The CDR3 covers 13 residues. CDR3 nucleotide sequence: TGCGCCAGCAGGGGCGCGGGGGCCGATACGCAGTATTTT. Its translation: CASRGAGADTQYF. The complete variable domain, with remaining parts taken from reference TRBV5-1 and TRBJ2-3, reads KAGVTQTPRYLIKTRGQQVTLSCSPISGHRSVSWYQQTPGQGLQFLFEYFSETQRNKGNFPGRFSGRQFSNSRSEMNVSTLELGDSALYLCASRGAGADTQYFGPGTRLTVL.

The gene calls are TRBV6-6 and TRBJ2-7; tentatively, D is TRBD1 (6 bases). This CDR3 comprises 13 residues. The germline V gene encodes CDR1 MNHNY and CDR2 SVGAGI (reference sequence). V was shortened by 0 bases and J by 6 bases, with 9 bases between the two germline ends. The CDR3 sequence: CASSYSQGGEQYF. The CDR3, as DNA: TGTGCCAGCAGTTACTCACAGGGTGGCGAGCAGTACTTC.

This clonotype has only a few counts. The chain is built from TRBV5-6 and TRBJ2-7, with D possibly being TRBD1 (6 bases). Germline CDR1 is SGHDT and CDR2 is YYEEEE. The CDR3 consists of 13 residues. V was cut by 1 base and J by 9 bases, with 14 bases left in between. CDR3 DNA sequence: TGTGCCAGCAGCTTGCCGGGACATACGGTGCAGTACTTC. Its translation: CASSLPGHTVQYF.

The chain is built from TRBV5-1 and TRBJ2-3, with D perhaps TRBD2 (6 bases). The CDR3 is made up of 16 amino acids. Germline assignment: CDR1 SGHRS and CDR2 YFSETQ. Trimming pared 0 bases from V and 2 bases from J, leaving 13 bases between. The CDR3 DNA follows: TGCGCCAGCAGCTTGGGTAATAGCGGATTCACAGATACGCAGTATTTT. Its protein is CASSLGNSGFTDTQYF.

The chain is built from TRBV7-6 and TRBJ2-4, with TRBD1 matching over 7 bases. The V and J ends lost 1 base and 2 bases, in that order; junction bases with no gene match: 8. Germline lookup yields CDR1 SGHVS and CDR2 FNYEAQ. The CDR3 has 17 amino acids. The CDR3 coding sequence is TGTGCCAGCAGCTTAGAGACAGGGCTGACGACCAAAAACATTCAGTACTTC. Encoded protein: CASSLETGLTTKNIQYF.

This clonotype has more than one count but fewer than ten. The chain carries TRBV12-3 or TRBV12-4 and TRBJ2-1; the D is unclear. Trimming pared 7 bases from V and 9 bases from J, leaving 13 bases between. This CDR3 comprises 12 residues. CDR3: CASTQTVGEQFF. Here the CDR3 DNA reads TGTGCCAGCACTCAAACCGTTGGTGAGCAGTTCTTC.

The J gene is TRBJ2-1, the V gene TRBV27; D gene ambiguous. This CDR3 spans 15 amino acids. CDR1 and CDR2 (germline): MNHEY, SMNVEV (reference sequence). Trimming removed 5 bases from V and 2 bases from J, with 13 bases in between. Here the CDR3 DNA reads TGTGCCAGCAGTCGGATTCCCCTTGCCTACAATGAGCAGTTCTTC. Its translation is CASSRIPLAYNEQFF.

This clonotype was found a few times. This chain links TRBV5-6 with TRBJ1-2, with D possibly being TRBD1 (5 bases). Germline loops: CDR1 SGHDT, CDR2 YYEEEE. This CDR3 has 13 residues. V lost 3 bases and J 7 bases, leaving 13 bases between the germline ends. CDR3 nucleotide sequence: TGTGCCAGCAGCTCTACCGGGACCACTGGCTACACCTTC. It yields the protein CASSSTGTTGYTF. The full variable domain, with the rest looked up from reference TRBV5-6 and TRBJ1-2, is DAGVTQSPTHLIKTRGQQVTLRCSPKSGHDTVSWYQQALGQGPQFIFQYYEEEERQRGNFPDRFSGHQFPNYSSELNVNALLLGDSALYLCASSSTGTTGYTFGSGTRLTVV.

The CDR3 coding sequence is TGTGCCAGCAGGTCCGGGACTAGCGCTTCCTACGAGCAGTACTTC. Its protein is CASRSGTSASYEQYF. The J gene is TRBJ2-7, the V gene TRBV12-3 or TRBV12-4; TRBD2 matches 10 bases. After removal of 6 bases from V and 1 base from J, the junction contained 6 bases not matched to a gene. The CDR3 sequence is 15 residues long.

There are a few counts of this clonotype. The chain has TRBV10-3 and TRBJ2-1; 10 positions agree with TRBD2. This CDR3 has 15 amino acids. With 8 bases clipped from V and 7 bases from J, the junction kept 11 bases outside the gene matches. Germline CDR1 reads ENHRY; CDR2 reads SYGVKD. For the CDR3, the DNA is TGTGCCATCGGGGGGGAAGCGGGGGGGACGAATGAGCAGTTCTTC. As protein: CAIGGEAGGTNEQFF.

This clonotype was recorded a few times. The rearrangement joins TRBV30 to TRBJ2-1; D unresolved. There are 15 residues in the CDR3. V was cut by 4 bases and J by 5 bases, with 18 bases left in between. In germline, CDR1 is GTSNPN, CDR2 SVGIG (reference sequence). Written as DNA, the CDR3 is TGTGCCTGGATGGGAAGGGTTTTTTTCGACAATGAGCAGTTCTTC. Amino acid sequence: CAWMGRVFFDNEQFF.

This clonotype was picked up a small number of times. The chain recombines TRBV12-5 with TRBJ2-7; 10 nucleotides align to TRBD1. This CDR3 is built from 14 residues. Germline V gene data show CDR1 as LGHNT and CDR2 as FRNRAP. V dropped 5 bases and J dropped 6; count of bases not matched to a gene: 7. This chain's CDR3 is CASGTGQGIGEQYF. CDR3 sequence (DNA): TGTGCTAGTGGTACGGGACAGGGGATTGGCGAGCAGTACTTC.

The V and J genes are TRBV7-2 and TRBJ1-3; 7 nucleotides line up with TRBD1. The V segment lost 0 bases and the J segment 3 bases; nucleotides outside the gene matches: 2. This CDR3 comprises 15 residues. CDR1 and CDR2 from the germline V gene are SGHTA and FQGNSA. CDR3 residues: CASSLATGVGNTIYF. CDR3 DNA: TGTGCCAGCAGCTTAGCAACAGGGGTTGGAAACACCATATATTTT.

The genes are TRBV14 and TRBJ1-1, with D possibly being TRBD1 (6 bases). CDR1 SGHDN and CDR2 FVKESK come from the germline V gene. The CDR3 contains 14 residues. The V end was cut by 2 bases, the J end by 7 bases, with 14 bases between. This CDR3 reads CASSQLGGYNEAFF. The CDR3, as DNA: TGTGCCAGCAGCCAATTAGGGGGGTATAATGAAGCTTTCTTT.

The chain recombines TRBV7-9 with TRBJ2-7, with no clear D. The germline gives CDR1 SEHNR, CDR2 FQNEAQ (reference sequence). This CDR3 is 12 amino acids long. V gave up 3 bases and J gave up 5 bases, with 8 bases separating them. The CDR3 DNA is TGTGCCAGCAGCTTGGGCTATCACGAGCAGTACTTC. It encodes CASSLGYHEQYF.

The rearrangement uses TRBV2 and TRBJ2-5; 8 bases fit TRBD1. Unmatched junction bases numbered 9, after V lost 5 bases and J lost 7 bases. The CDR3 totals 14 residues. Germline CDR1 and CDR2: SNHLY and FYNNEI. The CDR3 region has the DNA TGTGCCAGCAGTTCCGGGACAGGCGAAGGGACCCAGTACTTC. It encodes CASSSGTGEGTQYF.

This clonotype was seen a few times. The chain carries TRBV20-1 and TRBJ2-5; 8 bases align to TRBD2. V shed 6 bases, J shed 4 bases, and the junction held 10 bases outside the gene matches. Germline V CDR1 and CDR2: DFQATT, SNEGSKA (reference sequence). CDR3 length: 14 residues. The CDR3 region has the DNA TGCAGTGCGTTTCGGGGGGGCACGCGAGAGACCCAGTACTTC. The encoded protein is CSAFRGGTRETQYF.

The V and J genes are TRBV20-1 and TRBJ2-3; 7 nucleotides match TRBD2. The CDR3 runs 16 residues. CDR1 and CDR2 (germline): DFQATT, SNEGSKA (reference sequence). V trimming: 3 bases; J trimming: 4 bases; junction bases outside the gene matches: 13. CDR3 protein: CSASGSGDLQSDTQYF. DNA of the CDR3: TGCAGTGCTAGCGGAAGCGGGGACCTACAATCAGATACGCAGTATTTT.

This clonotype was seen more than once but under ten times. Here the CDR3 reads CASSATDTFAGELFF. As DNA, the CDR3 is TGTGCCAGCAGTGCGACTGACACGTTCGCCGGGGAGCTGTTTTTT. V usage is TRBV6-1 and J usage is TRBJ2-2; D gene unclear. Germline loops: CDR1 MNHNS, CDR2 SASEGT. Trimming took 4 bases from V and 6 from J, leaving 15 bases between them. This CDR3 has 15 residues.